The sequence of this T cell receptor (beta chain) was determined in a study of T cells in Graves' hyperthyroidism and ophthalmopathy. Whole-study context: Peripheral blood was obtained at initial diagnosis, preceding any treatment.

V was shortened by 11 bases and J by 5 bases, with 15 bases between the two germline ends. The CDR3 is 13 residues long. The sample holds many counts of this clonotype. Using approximately 10 ml of fresh peripheral blood, PBMCs were prepared. TCR beta CDR3 region amplification was performed from RNA transcripts. The HTBI primer set served for first-round RT-PCR of the TCR CDR3. MiXCR was run by TCRdb on the multiplex PCR reads, yielding one entry per CDR3 protein. The sample lists some 460,000 distinct CDR3 sequences, more than 15% occurring once. This sequence originates from a woman aged 18-30 years with Graves' hyperthyroidism. The chain is built from TRBV12-3 or TRBV12-4 and TRBJ1-4, with D perhaps TRBD1 (6 bases). Sequencing was done on a sample of blood. The CDR3 DNA is TGTGCCGCGGGGGGTGGGACAAATGAAAAACTGTTTTTT. Its translation: CAAGGGTNEKLFF.